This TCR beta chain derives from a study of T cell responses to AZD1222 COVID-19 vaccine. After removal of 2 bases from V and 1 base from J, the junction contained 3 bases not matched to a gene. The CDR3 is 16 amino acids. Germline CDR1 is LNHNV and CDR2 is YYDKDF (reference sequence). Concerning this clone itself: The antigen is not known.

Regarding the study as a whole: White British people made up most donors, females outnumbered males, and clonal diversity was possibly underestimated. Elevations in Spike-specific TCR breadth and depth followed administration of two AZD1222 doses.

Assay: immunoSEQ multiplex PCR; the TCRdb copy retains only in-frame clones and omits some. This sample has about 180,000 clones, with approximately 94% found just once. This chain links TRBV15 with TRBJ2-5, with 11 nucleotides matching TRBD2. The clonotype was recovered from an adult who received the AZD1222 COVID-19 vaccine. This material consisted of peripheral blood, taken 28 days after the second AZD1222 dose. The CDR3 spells CATSRRTSGGQETQYF. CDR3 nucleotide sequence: TGTGCCACCAGCAGACGTACTAGCGGGGGCCAAGAGACCCAGTACTTC.